Included here is one TCR beta chain sequence, with context. Its antigen is still unknown. These data originate in a study of T cell responses to AZD1222 COVID-19 vaccine. Study conclusions and caveats: None of the repertoires were sampled until the peak T cell response had passed.

TCRdb's copy holds only in-frame clones and misses some; the assay was immunoSEQ multiplex PCR. The table shows approximately 130,000 clones, with 90% occurring only once. Germline trimming cut 6 bases from V and 6 bases from J; bases unmatched to any gene: 12. The CDR3 covers 16 residues. The V gene's germline CDR1 is SQVTM and CDR2 ANQGSEA. The receptor comes from an adult in good health. The chain has TRBV29-1 and TRBJ2-2; 11 bases agree with TRBD2. The input for sequencing was peripheral blood, taken on day 0 of AZD1222 vaccination. Written as DNA, the CDR3 is TGCAGCGTCATGACTACTAGCGGGAGAAATCCCGGGGAGCTGTTTTTT. Encoded protein: CSVMTTSGRNPGELFF.